The TCR beta chain described here comes from a study of STAT5B mutations in CD4+ large granular lymphocyte leukemia. This clone was observed a few times. The target antigen is unknown. Repertoires were generated with immunoSEQ multiplex PCR, while TCRdb's copy carries only in-frame clones and drops some. The sample contains more than 20,000 clones, roughly 77% of which appear only once. V dropped 6 bases and J dropped 1 base, with 15 bases sitting between them. Looked up from germline, CDR1 is MNHEY and CDR2 is SMNVEV (reference sequence). The CDR3 has 15 amino acids. Study-level findings and limits: 8/27 top patient clones versus 2/35 control clones were TRBV06-family.

The chain couples TRBV27 to TRBJ1-1, with D perhaps TRBD1 (6 bases). This receptor was taken from a human donor in good health. Sequencing input: CD4+ T cells from blood buffy coats. The chain's CDR3 is CASRTGPGTNTEAFF. DNA for the CDR3: TGTGCCAGCAGAACAGGGCCGGGGACGAACACTGAAGCTTTCTTT.